Many counts were recorded for the clone carrying this TCR beta chain. MiXCR, run by TCRdb on the 5' RACE reads, gives a single entry per CDR3 protein. The profile shows under 45,000 distinct CDR3 sequences, 3.5% to 4.5% of them singletons. For the unsorted libraries, 2 million PBMCs stored at -80 C served as input. This record comes from a study of neurological immune-mediated disorders. The CDR3 covers 14 residues. Trimming took 1 base from V and 8 from J; bases not matched to a gene: 8. From germline, CDR1 is DFQATT and CDR2 SNEGSKA (reference sequence). The chain recombines TRBV20-1 with TRBJ2-7; 10 positions match TRBD1. The origin of this receptor is a young man with multiple sclerosis. Sequenced: PBMCs. The CDR3 DNA reads TGCAGTGCTAGAGTCGGGACAGGGGCGATGCAGCAGTACTTC. Protein sequence: CSARVGTGAMQQYF.